This TCR beta chain was recorded in a study of blood T cell repertoires in COVID-19. Study-wide background: Both acute and convalescent COVID-19 samples were obtained from the United States, Italy and Spain. Sample material is recorded as cDNA or gDNA derived from T cells, B-cell-depleted T cells, or PBMCs.

CDR1 and CDR2 (germline): SGHRS, YFSETQ. The ends were cut back, 0 bases at V and 0 bases at J, with 10 bases in the middle. CDR3 size: 16 residues. In the study's own analysis: Estimates of nucleated cell counts were drawn from the amplification of reference gene primers. Some clones are missing from TCRdb's copy, which holds only in-frame ones; the method was immunoSEQ multiplex PCR. The D gene and trimming were derived from the DNA, and the V and J assignments and clone size from that table. This sample has approximately 77,000 clones, with roughly 80% found just once. Sequencing was performed on peripheral blood. This TCR derives from a woman in her 70s with acute or convalescent COVID-19. This sequence joins TRBV5-1 and TRBJ1-3; D gene uncertain. CDR3 region: CASSLEGLISGNTIYF. As DNA, the CDR3 is TGCGCCAGCAGCTTGGAAGGACTGATCTCTGGAAACACCATATATTTT. The whole variable domain, filled in from reference TRBV5-1 and TRBJ1-3, reads KAGVTQTPRYLIKTRGQQVTLSCSPISGHRSVSWYQQTPGQGLQFLFEYFSETQRNKGNFPGRFSGRQFSNSRSEMNVSTLELGDSALYLCASSLEGLISGNTIYFGEGSWLTVV.